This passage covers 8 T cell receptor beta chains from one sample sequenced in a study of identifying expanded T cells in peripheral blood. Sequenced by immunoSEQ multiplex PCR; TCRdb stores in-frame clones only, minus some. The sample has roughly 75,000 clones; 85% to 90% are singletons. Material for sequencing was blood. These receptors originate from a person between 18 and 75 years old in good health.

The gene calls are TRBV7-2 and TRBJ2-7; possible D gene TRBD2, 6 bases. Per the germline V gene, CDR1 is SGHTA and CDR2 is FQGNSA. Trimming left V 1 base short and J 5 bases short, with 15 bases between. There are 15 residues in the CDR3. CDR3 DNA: TGTGCCAGCAGCTTAGGCGGGAAGAAGGTCGACGAGCAGTACTTC. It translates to CASSLGGKKVDEQYF.

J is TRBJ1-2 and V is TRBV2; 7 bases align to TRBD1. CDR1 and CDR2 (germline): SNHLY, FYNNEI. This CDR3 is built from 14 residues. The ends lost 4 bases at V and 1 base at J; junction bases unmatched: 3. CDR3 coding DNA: TGTGCCAGCAGTGGGGACAGTTATAACTATGGCTACACCTTC. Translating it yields CASSGDSYNYGYTF.

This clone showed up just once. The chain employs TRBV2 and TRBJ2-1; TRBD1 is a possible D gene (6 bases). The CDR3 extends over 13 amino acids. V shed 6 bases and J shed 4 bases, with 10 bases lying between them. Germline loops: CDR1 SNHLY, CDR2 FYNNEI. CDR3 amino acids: CASRNRVYNEQFF. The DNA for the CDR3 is TGTGCCAGCAGAAACAGGGTTTACAATGAGCAGTTCTTC.

The CDR3 is CASKGTRGVEQFF. Written as DNA, the CDR3 is TGTGCCAGTAAAGGGACTAGGGGAGTTGAGCAGTTCTTC. The chain combines TRBV19 with TRBJ2-1, with 8 bases lining up with TRBD2. CDR3 size: 13 residues. V trimming: 7 bases; J trimming: 9 bases; junction bases outside the gene matches: 8. Germline V lookup: CDR1 LNHDA, CDR2 SQIVND (reference sequence).

The CDR3, as DNA: TGTGCCAGTAGTAAAACAGGGGACTCTGGGGCCAACGTCCTGACTTTC. Its translation: CASSKTGDSGANVLTF. The chain has TRBV19 and TRBJ2-6; 7 nucleotides match TRBD1. Trimming took 4 bases from V and 0 from J; bases not matched to a gene: 3. CDR3 length equals 16 residues. Germline assignment: CDR1 LNHDA and CDR2 SQIVND (reference sequence).

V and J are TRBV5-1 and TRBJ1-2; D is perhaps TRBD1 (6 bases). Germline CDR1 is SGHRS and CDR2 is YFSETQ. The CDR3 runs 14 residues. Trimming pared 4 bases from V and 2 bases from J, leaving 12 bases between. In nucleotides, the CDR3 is TGCGCCAGCAGCCCTGGACAGACCAACTATGGCTACACCTTC. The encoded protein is CASSPGQTNYGYTF.

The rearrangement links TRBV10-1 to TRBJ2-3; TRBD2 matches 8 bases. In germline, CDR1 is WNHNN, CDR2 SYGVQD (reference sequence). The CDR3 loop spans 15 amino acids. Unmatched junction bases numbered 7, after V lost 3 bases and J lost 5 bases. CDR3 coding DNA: TGCGCCAGCAGTGAACGGATTAGCGGGGAAGATACGCAGTATTTT. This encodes CASSERISGEDTQYF.

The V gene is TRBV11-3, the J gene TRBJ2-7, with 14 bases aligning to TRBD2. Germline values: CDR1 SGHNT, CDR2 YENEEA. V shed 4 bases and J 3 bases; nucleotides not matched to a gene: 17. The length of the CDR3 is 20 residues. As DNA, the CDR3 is TGTGCCAGCAGCTGGGAACCTCCGGGACTAGCGGGAGAGGGTCTCTACGAGCAGTACTTC. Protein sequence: CASSWEPPGLAGEGLYEQYF.